These 9 T cell receptor beta chains share one sample of origin, sequenced in a study of blood T cell repertoires in COVID-19. Method: immunoSEQ multiplex PCR; TCRdb's copy keeps in-frame clones and lacks some. The sample has approximately 93,000 clones; less than 85% are singletons. Specimen: peripheral blood. These receptors came from a man in his 70s with COVID-19, enrolled during active disease.

CDR3 in amino acids: CASSTGRGTGYEQYF. CDR3 nucleotide sequence: TGTGCCAGCAGTACTGGCAGGGGAACGGGCTACGAGCAGTACTTC. The chain links TRBV5-4 to TRBJ2-7; the D gene is possibly TRBD1 (6 bases). The CDR3 covers 15 residues. The V gene lost 5 bases and the J gene lost 3 bases, with 18 bases spanning the gap. Germline V gene data show CDR1 as SGHNT and CDR2 as YYREEE (reference sequence).

The table lists this clone with a few counts. The chain links TRBV14 to TRBJ1-1; 7 nucleotides match TRBD1. V lost 5 bases to trimming and J lost 4 bases; unmatched junction nucleotides: 10. Per the germline V gene, CDR1 is SGHDN and CDR2 is FVKESK. CDR3 length: 15 residues. The CDR3 here is CASSYLSGGFTEAFF. The DNA of the CDR3 is TGTGCCAGCAGCTACCTATCAGGGGGATTCACTGAAGCTTTCTTT.

The rearrangement uses TRBV27 and TRBJ2-7, with D possibly TRBD1 on 5 matching bases. This CDR3 has 19 amino acids. Germline V CDR1 and CDR2: MNHEY, SMNVEV (reference sequence). Trimming shortened V by 1 base and J by 3 bases, and 25 bases separated the two germline ends. CDR3 amino acids: CASSLLVGKRAGIYYEQYF. CDR3 DNA: TGTGCCAGCAGTTTATTAGTGGGGAAGCGAGCAGGGATATACTACGAGCAGTACTTC.

The chain is built from TRBV19 and TRBJ2-3, with TRBD2 matching 14 bases. The CDR3 contains 19 residues. CDR1 and CDR2 from the germline V gene are LNHDA and SQIVND (reference sequence). J gave up 1 base and V 2 bases, and 8 bases lay outside the gene matches. For the CDR3, the DNA is TGTGCCAGTAGTATAAGGGGACTAGCGGGAGCACGCGGCACAGATACGCAGTATTTT. Translation: CASSIRGLAGARGTDTQYF.

The sample holds one count of this clone. This chain joins TRBV21-1 and TRBJ1-6. TRBV21-1 is a recognized pseudogene. This CDR3 is built from 16 residues. The CDR3 nucleotides are TGTGCCGAACCCGGGGGGGGAGCAGTCTATAATTCACCCCTCCACTTT. It yields the protein CAEPGGGAVYNSPLHF.

The genes are TRBV19 and TRBJ1-2; 9 nucleotides align to TRBD1. This CDR3 spans 17 amino acids. CDR1 and CDR2 from the germline V gene are LNHDA and SQIVND (reference sequence). V dropped 5 bases and J dropped 2; count of bases not matched to a gene: 12. The CDR3 is CASSAGTGTSWNYGYTF. The CDR3 region has the DNA TGTGCCAGTAGTGCTGGGACAGGGACGTCCTGGAACTATGGCTACACCTTC.

The sample holds a few counts of this clone. The chain combines TRBV27 with TRBJ1-2, with 10 bases matching TRBD1. Germline CDR1 MNHEY, CDR2 SMNVEV (reference sequence). V lost 5 bases to trimming and J lost 5 bases; unmatched junction nucleotides: 11. CDR3 length: 16 amino acids. Here the CDR3 DNA reads TGTGCCAGCAGTACAATCGGGACAGGGGAGTCATATGGCTACACCTTC. Translation: CASSTIGTGESYGYTF.

The J gene is TRBJ1-4, the V gene TRBV5-5; TRBD1 matches 7 bases. V lost 3 bases to trimming and J lost 8 bases; unmatched junction nucleotides: 10. The CDR3 has 15 amino acids. Looked up from germline, CDR1 is SGHKS and CDR2 is YYEKEE (reference sequence). As DNA, the CDR3 is TGTGCCAGCAGCTGGGTACAGGGGATACGGGAAAAACTGTTTTTT. It translates to CASSWVQGIREKLFF.

The J gene is TRBJ2-2, the V gene TRBV5-1; TRBD2 aligns across 9 bases. This CDR3 has 16 amino acids. The germline V gene encodes CDR1 SGHRS and CDR2 YFSETQ. V was clipped by 8 bases and J by 2 bases; unmatched bases: 10. CDR3 in amino acids: CASGLFGTSNTGELFF. In DNA form, the CDR3 reads TGCGCCAGTGGGCTTTTTGGGACTAGCAACACCGGGGAGCTGTTTTTT.